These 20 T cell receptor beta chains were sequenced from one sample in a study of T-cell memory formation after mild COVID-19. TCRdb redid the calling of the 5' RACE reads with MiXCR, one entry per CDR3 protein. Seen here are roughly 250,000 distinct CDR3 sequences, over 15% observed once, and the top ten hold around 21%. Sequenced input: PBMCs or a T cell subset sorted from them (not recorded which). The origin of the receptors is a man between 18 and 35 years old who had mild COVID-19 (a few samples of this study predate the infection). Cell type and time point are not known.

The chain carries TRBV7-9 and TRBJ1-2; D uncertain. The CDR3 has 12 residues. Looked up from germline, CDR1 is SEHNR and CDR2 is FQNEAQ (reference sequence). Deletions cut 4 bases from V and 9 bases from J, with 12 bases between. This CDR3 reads CASSSLAISYTF. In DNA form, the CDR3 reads TGTGCCAGCAGCTCGTTGGCCATTAGCTACACCTTC.

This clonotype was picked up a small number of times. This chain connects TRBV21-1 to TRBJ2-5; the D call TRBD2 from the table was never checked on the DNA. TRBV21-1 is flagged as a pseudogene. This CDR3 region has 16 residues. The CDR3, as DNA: TGTGCCACCAGACCATGCGGGACGGAGCTCGTCGAGACCCAGTACTTC. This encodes CATRPCGTELVETQYF.

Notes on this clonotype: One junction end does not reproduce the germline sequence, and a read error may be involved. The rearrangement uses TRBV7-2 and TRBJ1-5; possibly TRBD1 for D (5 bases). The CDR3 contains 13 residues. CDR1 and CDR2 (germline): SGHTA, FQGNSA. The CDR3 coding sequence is TGTGCCAGCACGCAAGACAGCAATCACCCCCAGCATTTT. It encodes CASTQDSNHPQHF.

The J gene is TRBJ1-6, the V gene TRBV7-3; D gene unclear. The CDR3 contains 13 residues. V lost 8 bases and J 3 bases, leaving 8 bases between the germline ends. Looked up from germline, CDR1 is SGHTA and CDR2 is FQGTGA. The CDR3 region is CASAGDYNSPLHF. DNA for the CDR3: TGTGCCAGCGCTGGGGACTATAATTCACCCCTCCACTTT.

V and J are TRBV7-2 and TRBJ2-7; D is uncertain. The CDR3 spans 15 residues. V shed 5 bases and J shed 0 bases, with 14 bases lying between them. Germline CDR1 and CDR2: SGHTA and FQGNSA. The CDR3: CASSLTGASSYEQYF. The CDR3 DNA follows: TGTGCCAGCAGCCTCACTGGAGCCAGCTCCTACGAGCAGTACTTC.

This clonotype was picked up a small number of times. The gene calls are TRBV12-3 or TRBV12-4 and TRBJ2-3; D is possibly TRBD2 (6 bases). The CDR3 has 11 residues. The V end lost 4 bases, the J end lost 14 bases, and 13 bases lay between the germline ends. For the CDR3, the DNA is TGTGCCAGCAGTTCGGGACTTGGGGGGTATTTT. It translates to CASSSGLGGYF.

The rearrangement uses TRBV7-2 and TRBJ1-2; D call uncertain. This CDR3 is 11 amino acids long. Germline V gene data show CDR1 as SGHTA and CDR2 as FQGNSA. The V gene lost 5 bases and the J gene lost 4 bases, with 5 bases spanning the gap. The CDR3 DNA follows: TGTGCCAGCAGCCCGATCTATGGCTACACCTTC. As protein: CASSPIYGYTF.

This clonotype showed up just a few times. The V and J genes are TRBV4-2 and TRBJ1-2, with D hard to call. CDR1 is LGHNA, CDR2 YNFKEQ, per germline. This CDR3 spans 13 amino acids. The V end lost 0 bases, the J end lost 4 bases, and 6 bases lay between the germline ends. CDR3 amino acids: CASSQDYSYGYTF. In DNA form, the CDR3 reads TGTGCCAGCAGCCAAGATTACAGCTATGGCTACACCTTC.

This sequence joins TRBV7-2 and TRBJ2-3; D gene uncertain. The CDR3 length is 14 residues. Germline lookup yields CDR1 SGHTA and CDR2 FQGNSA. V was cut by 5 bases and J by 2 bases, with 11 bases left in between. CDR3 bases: TGTGCCAGCAGCCGCATGAAACTCACAGATACGCAGTATTTT. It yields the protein CASSRMKLTDTQYF. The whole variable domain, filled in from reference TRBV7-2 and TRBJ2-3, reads GAGVSQSPSNKVTEKGKDVELRCDPISGHTALYWYRQSLGQGLEFLIYFQGNSAPDKSGLPSDRFSAERTGGSVSTLTIQRTQQEDSAVYLCASSRMKLTDTQYFGPGTRLTVL.

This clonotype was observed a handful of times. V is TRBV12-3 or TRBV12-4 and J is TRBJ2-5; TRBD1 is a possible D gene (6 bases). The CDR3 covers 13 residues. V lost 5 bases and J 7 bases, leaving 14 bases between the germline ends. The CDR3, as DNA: TGTGCCAGCAGTCGTCAGGGGTCGGGGACCCAGTACTTC. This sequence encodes CASSRQGSGTQYF.

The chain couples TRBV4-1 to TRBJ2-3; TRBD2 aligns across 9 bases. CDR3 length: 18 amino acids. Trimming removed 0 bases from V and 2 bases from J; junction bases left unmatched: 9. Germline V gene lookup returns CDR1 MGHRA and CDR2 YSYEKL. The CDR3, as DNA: TGCGCCAGCAGCCAAGATCTGGAGCGGGGGGATATCACAGATACGCAGTATTTT. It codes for CASSQDLERGDITDTQYF.

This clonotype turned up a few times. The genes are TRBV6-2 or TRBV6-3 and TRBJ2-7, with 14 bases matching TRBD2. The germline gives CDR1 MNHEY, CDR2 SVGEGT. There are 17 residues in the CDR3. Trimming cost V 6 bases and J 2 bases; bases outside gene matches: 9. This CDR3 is CASSRTSGGPPTYEQYF. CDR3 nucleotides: TGTGCCAGCAGCAGGACTAGCGGGGGGCCTCCGACCTACGAGCAGTACTTC.

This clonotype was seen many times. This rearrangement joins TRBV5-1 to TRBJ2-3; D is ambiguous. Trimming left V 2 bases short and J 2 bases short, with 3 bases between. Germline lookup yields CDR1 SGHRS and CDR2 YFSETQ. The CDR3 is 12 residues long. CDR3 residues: CASSFNTDTQYF. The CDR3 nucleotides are TGCGCCAGCAGCTTCAACACAGATACGCAGTATTTT. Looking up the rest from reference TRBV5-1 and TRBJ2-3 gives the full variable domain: KAGVTQTPRYLIKTRGQQVTLSCSPISGHRSVSWYQQTPGQGLQFLFEYFSETQRNKGNFPGRFSGRQFSNSRSEMNVSTLELGDSALYLCASSFNTDTQYFGPGTRLTVL.

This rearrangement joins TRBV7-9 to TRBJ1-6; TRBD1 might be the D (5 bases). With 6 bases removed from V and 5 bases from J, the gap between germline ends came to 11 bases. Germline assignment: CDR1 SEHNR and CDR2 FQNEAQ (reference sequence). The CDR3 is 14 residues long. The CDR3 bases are TGTGCCAGCAGTCCAGGGAGGGATAATTCACCCCTCCACTTT. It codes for CASSPGRDNSPLHF.

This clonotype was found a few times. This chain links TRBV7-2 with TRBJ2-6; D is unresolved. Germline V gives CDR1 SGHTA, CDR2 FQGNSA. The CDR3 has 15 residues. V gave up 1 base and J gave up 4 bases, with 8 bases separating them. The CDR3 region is CASSLVAGGANVLTF. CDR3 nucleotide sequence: TGTGCCAGCAGCTTAGTGGCCGGGGGGGCCAACGTCCTGACTTTC.

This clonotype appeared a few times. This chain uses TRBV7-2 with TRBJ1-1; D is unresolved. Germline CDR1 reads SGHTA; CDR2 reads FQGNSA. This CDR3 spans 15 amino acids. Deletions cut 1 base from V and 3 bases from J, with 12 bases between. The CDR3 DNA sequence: TGTGCCAGCAGCTTAGTAGTAAAGGCCCACACTGAAGCTTTCTTT. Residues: CASSLVVKAHTEAFF.

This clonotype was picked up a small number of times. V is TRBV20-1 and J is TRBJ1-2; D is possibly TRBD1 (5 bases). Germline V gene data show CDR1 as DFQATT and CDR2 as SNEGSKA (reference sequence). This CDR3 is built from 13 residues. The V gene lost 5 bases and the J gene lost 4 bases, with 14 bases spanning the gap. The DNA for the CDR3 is TGCAGTGCTCTGACGACAGCTGGCTATGGCTACACCTTC. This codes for CSALTTAGYGYTF.

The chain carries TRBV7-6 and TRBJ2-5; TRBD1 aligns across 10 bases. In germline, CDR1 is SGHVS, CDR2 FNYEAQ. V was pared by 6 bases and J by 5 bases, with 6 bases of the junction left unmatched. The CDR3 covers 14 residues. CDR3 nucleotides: TGTGCCAGCAGATCCGGGACAGGGGCGGAGACCCAGTACTTC. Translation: CASRSGTGAETQYF.

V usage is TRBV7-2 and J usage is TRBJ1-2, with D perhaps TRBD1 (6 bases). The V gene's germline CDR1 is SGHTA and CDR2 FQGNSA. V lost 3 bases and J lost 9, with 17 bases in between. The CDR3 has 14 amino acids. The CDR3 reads CASSFSGPTGSYTF. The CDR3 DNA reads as TGTGCCAGCAGCTTCAGCGGACCTACAGGGAGCTACACCTTC.

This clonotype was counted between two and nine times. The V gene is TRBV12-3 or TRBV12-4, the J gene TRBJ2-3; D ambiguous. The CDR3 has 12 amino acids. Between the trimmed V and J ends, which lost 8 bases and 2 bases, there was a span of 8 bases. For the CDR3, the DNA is TGTGCCAGCCAGAGAATCACAGATACGCAGTATTTT. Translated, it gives CASQRITDTQYF.